The following is a TCR beta chain sequence with its context. The antigen is not known. This entry comes from a study of T cell responses to AZD1222 COVID-19 vaccine. As for the study in general: Analysis merged second doses at about 4 or about 12 weeks.

This CDR3 is built from 12 residues. From germline, CDR1 is SEHNR and CDR2 FQNEAQ (reference sequence). Trimming shortened V by 4 bases and J by 10 bases, and 8 bases separated the two germline ends. Notes on the study in general: The study found Spike-specific TCR breadth and depth rose after two AZD1222 doses.

Profiling relied on immunoSEQ multiplex PCR, and the TCRdb table lists in-frame clones only, not all of them. The sample carries fewer than 130,000 clones, 88% recorded once. This sequence originates from an adult in good health. The rearrangement joins TRBV7-9 to TRBJ1-6; D is possibly TRBD1 (5 bases). Material: peripheral blood, obtained on day 0 of AZD1222 vaccination. CDR3: CASSSGRSPLHF. CDR3 bases: TGTGCCAGCAGCTCAGGGAGGTCACCCCTCCACTTT.